This paragraph covers one TCR beta chain sequence. The antigen is not known. The data were obtained in a study of beta chain features in type 1 diabetes. Study results and limitations: Among all four CD4+ subsets, Type 1 diabetes patients had TCRB CDR3s that were moderately but significantly shorter.

Reverse transcription of all isolated RNA meant that expressed TCRB transcripts were sequenced. Each sample of naive, central memory or regulatory T cells had, on average, about 3.57 million reads. The repertoire was sequenced with immunoSEQ multiplex PCR; TCRdb's copy has only in-frame clones and lacks some. Found here are about 640,000 clones, roughly 12% of them singletons; the top ten hold more than 0.095%. Germline V lookup: CDR1 MNHNS, CDR2 SASEGT. The CDR3 runs to 15 residues. Trimming cost V 7 bases and J 0 bases, with 16 bases left between them. Sequenced: naive CD4+ T cells from blood. The chain links TRBV6-1 to TRBJ2-7; D is possibly TRBD1 (6 bases). The receptor was derived from a man aged 25-40 years with type 1 diabetes. The CDR3 sequence: CASTGQSLSSYEQYF. CDR3 DNA: TGTGCCAGCACCGGACAGTCCCTGAGCTCCTACGAGCAGTACTTC.